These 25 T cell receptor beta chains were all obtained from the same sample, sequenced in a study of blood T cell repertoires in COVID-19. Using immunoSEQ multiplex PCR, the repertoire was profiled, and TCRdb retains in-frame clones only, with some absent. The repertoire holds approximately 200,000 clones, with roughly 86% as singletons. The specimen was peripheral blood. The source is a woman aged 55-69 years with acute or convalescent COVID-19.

CDR3 residues: CASSSSEGRTQYF. The DNA of the CDR3 is TGTGCCAGCAGTTCCAGTGAAGGCAGGACGCAGTATTTT. The gene calls are TRBV6-1 and TRBJ2-3; no firm D call. V lost 5 bases, J lost 9 bases, and 15 bases lay in between. The CDR3 runs to 13 residues. Germline V lookup: CDR1 MNHNS, CDR2 SASEGT.

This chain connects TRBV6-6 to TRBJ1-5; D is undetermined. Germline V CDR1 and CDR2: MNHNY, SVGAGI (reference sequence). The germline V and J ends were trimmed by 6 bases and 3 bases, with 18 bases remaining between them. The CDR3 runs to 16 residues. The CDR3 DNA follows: TGTGCCAGCAGACGCGGGGAAGGAGTGATCAATCAGCCCCAGCATTTT. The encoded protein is CASRRGEGVINQPQHF.

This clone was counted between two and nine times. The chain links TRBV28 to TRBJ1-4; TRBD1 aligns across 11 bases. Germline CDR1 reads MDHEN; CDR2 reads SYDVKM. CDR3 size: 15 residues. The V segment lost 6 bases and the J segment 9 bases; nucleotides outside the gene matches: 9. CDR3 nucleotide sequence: TGTGCCAGCAGCCCATCGGGACAGGGGGTGAAAAAACTGTTTTTT. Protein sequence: CASSPSGQGVKKLFF.

CDR3 coding DNA: TGTGCCAGCAGTGAACGGTGGACAGGGGCCACTGAAGCTTTCTTT. It specifies CASSERWTGATEAFF. The chain is built from TRBV25-1 and TRBJ1-1; 9 nucleotides align to TRBD1. The CDR3 runs to 15 residues. CDR1 is MGHDK, CDR2 SYGVNS, per germline. The V gene end was trimmed by 2 bases and the J gene end by 4 bases; junction bases not matched to a gene: 5.

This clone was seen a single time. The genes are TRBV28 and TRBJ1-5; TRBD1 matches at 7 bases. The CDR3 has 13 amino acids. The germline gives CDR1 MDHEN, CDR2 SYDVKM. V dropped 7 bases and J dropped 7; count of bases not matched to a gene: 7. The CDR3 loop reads CASKGALRQPQHF. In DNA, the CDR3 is TGTGCCAGCAAGGGGGCTTTGCGGCAGCCCCAGCATTTT.

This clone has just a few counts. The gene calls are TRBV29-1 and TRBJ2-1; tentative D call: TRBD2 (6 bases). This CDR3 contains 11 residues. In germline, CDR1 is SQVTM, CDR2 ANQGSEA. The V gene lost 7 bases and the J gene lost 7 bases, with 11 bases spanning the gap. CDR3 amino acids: CSARGGNEQFF. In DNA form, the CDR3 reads TGCAGCGCTCGGGGAGGAAATGAGCAGTTCTTC.

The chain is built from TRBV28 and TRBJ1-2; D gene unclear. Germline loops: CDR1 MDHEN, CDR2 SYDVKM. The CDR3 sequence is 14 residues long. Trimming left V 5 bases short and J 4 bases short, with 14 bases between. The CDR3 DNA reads TGTGCCAGCAGTCTAGGAGAGCCCTCCTATGGCTACACCTTC. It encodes CASSLGEPSYGYTF.

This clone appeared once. The CDR3 here is CASSPGRDRSEAFF. The CDR3 DNA reads as TGCGCCAGCAGCCCAGGCCGGGACAGAAGCGAAGCTTTCTTT. The chain carries TRBV5-1 and TRBJ1-1, with 7 bases that match TRBD1. Germline CDR1 and CDR2: SGHRS and YFSETQ. CDR3 length: 14 amino acids. With V trimmed by 4 bases and J by 8 bases, 11 bases remained unmatched.

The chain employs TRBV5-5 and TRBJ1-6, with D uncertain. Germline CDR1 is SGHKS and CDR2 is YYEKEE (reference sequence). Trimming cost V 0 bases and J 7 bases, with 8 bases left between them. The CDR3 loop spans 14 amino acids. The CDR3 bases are TGTGCCAGCAGCTTGGGTGGTCGGAATTCACCCCTCCACTTT. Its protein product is CASSLGGRNSPLHF.

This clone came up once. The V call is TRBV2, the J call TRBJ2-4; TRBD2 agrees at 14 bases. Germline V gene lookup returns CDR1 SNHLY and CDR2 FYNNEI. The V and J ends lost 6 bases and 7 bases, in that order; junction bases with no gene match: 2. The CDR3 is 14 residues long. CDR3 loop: CASSGTSGGNIQYF. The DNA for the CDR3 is TGTGCCAGCAGCGGGACTAGCGGGGGCAACATTCAGTACTTC. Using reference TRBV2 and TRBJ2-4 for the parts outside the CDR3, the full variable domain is EPEVTQTPSHQVTQMGQEVILRCVPISNHLYFYWYRQILGQKVEFLVSFYNNEISEKSEIFDDQFSVERPDGSNFTLKIRSTKLEDSAMYFCASSGTSGGNIQYFGAGTRLSVL.

The CDR3, as DNA: TGTGCCAGCACTAGCACAGGGGGATATGAAAAACTGTTTTTT. This encodes CASTSTGGYEKLFF. The chain uses TRBV28 and TRBJ1-4, with 8 bases lining up with TRBD1. Germline values: CDR1 MDHEN, CDR2 SYDVKM. The CDR3 contains 14 residues. The trim removed 7 bases at V and 6 bases at J, leaving 7 bases unmatched.

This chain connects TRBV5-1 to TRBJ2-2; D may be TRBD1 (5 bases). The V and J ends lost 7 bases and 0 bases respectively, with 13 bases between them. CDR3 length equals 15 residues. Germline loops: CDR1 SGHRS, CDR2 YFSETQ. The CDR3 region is CASYFTGPNTGELFF. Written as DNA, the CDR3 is TGCGCCAGCTACTTTACAGGCCCGAACACCGGGGAGCTGTTTTTT.

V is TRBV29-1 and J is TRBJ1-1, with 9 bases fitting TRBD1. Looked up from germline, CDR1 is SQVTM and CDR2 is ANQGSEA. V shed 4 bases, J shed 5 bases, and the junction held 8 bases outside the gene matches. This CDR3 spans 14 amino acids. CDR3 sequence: CSVVLDRGKTEAFF. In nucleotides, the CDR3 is TGCAGCGTTGTTTTGGACAGGGGAAAGACTGAAGCTTTCTTT.

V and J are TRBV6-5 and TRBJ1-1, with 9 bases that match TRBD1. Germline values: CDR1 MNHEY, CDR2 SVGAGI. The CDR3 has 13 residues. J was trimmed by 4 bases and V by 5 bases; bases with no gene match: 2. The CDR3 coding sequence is TGTGCCAGCAGTCACAGGGGGCCCACTGAAGCTTTCTTT. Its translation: CASSHRGPTEAFF.

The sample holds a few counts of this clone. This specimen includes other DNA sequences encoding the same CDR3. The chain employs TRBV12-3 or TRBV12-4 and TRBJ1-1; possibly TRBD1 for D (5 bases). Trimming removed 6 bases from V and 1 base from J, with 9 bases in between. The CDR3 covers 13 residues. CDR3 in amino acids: CASSFGGNTEAFF. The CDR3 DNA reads TGTGCCAGCAGCTTCGGGGGGAACACTGAAGCTTTCTTT.

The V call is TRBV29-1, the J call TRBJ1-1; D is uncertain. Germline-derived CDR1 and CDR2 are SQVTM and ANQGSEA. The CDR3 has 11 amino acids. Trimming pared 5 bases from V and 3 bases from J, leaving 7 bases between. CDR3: CSVRGHTEAFF. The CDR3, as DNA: TGCAGCGTTCGGGGTCACACTGAAGCTTTCTTT.

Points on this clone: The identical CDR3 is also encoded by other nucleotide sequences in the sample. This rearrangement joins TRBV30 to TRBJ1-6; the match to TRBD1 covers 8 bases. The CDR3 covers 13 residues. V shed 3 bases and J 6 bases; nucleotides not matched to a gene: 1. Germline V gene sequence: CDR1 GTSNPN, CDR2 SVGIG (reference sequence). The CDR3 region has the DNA TGTGCCTGGAGCACAGGGGGTAATTCACCCCTCCACTTT. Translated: CAWSTGGNSPLHF.

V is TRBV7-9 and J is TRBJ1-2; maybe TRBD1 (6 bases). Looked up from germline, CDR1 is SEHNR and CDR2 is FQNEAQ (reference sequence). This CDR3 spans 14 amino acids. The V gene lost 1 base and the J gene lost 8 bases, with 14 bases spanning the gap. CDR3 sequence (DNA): TGTGCCAGCAGCTTAGATCTCTTAACAGGGGGCTACACCTTC. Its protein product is CASSLDLLTGGYTF.

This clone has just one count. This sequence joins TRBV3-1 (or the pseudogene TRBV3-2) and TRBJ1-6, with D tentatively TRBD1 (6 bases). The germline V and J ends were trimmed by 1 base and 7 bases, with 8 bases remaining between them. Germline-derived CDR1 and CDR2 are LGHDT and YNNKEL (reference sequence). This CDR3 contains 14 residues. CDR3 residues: CASSQGTANSPLHF. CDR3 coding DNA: TGTGCCAGCAGCCAAGGGACAGCCAATTCACCCCTCCACTTT.

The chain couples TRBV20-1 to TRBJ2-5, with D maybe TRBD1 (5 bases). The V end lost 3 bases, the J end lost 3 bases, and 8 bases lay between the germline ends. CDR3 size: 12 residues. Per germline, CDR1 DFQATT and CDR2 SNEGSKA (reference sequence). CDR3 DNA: TGCAGTGCTAGTTCCAGGGAAGAGACCCAGTACTTC. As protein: CSASSREETQYF.

CDR3 DNA sequence: TGTGCCAGCTCACCACCGTCGCCAGGGGAGAACACTGAAGCTTTCTTT. This sequence encodes CASSPPSPGENTEAFF. The chain combines TRBV18 with TRBJ1-1; D is possibly TRBD1 (6 bases). This CDR3 region has 16 residues. The germline V and J ends were trimmed by 0 bases and 1 base, with 12 bases remaining between them. Germline CDR1 KGHSH, CDR2 LQKENI.

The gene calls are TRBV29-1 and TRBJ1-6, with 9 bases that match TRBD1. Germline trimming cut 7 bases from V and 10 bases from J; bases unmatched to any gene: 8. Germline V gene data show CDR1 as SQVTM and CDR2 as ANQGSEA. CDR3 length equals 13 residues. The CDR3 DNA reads TGCAGCGCGAGAACAGGGGGCGAATCACCCCTCCACTTT. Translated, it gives CSARTGGESPLHF.

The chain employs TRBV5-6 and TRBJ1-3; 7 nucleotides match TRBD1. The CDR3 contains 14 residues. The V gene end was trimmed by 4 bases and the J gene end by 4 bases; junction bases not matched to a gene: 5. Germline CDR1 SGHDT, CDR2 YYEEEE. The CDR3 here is CASSTMTGGNTIYF. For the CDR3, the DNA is TGTGCCAGCAGCACCATGACAGGGGGAAACACCATATATTTT.

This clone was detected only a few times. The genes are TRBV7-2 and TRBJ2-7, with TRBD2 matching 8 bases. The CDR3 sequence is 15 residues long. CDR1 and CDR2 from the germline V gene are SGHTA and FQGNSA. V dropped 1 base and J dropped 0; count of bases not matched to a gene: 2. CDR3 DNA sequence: TGTGCCAGCAGCTTAGTCGGGGGGGACTCCTACGAGCAGTACTTC. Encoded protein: CASSLVGGDSYEQYF.

CDR3 coding DNA: TGTGCCAGCAGCCAAGTTGCAGGGTCGTCTAAGAACACTGAAGCTTTCTTT. Amino acids: CASSQVAGSSKNTEAFF. The chain carries TRBV4-2 and TRBJ1-1; maybe TRBD1 (5 bases). In germline, CDR1 is LGHNA, CDR2 YNFKEQ. The CDR3 runs to 17 residues. The V and J ends lost 1 base and 1 base respectively, with 16 bases between them.